The sequence of this T cell receptor beta chain was determined in a study of OX40 agonist ivuxolimab in advanced cancers. Across the study: Partial responses, seen in three patients, involved one hepatocellular carcinoma and two cutaneous melanomas.

The repertoire was sequenced with immunoSEQ multiplex PCR; TCRdb's copy has only in-frame clones and lacks some. The table lists 30,000 to 45,000 clones, 88% of them singletons. The germline V gene encodes CDR1 SQVTM and CDR2 ANQGSEA. V dropped 7 bases and J dropped 0 bases, with 15 bases sitting between them. There are 14 residues in the CDR3. Blood was sampled at baseline, cycle 4 day 1, and cycle 7 day 1. This chain uses TRBV29-1 with TRBJ1-1, with D maybe TRBD1 (6 bases). This TCR was sampled from an adult with an advanced solid tumor such as melanoma, head and neck, liver or kidney cancer. The input for sequencing was CD4+ or CD8+ T cells sorted from blood, taken in a trial of the OX40 agonist ivuxolimab. For the CDR3, the DNA is TGCAGCGCATACGGGGGCCCGATGAACACTGAAGCTTTCTTT. It translates to CSAYGGPMNTEAFF.